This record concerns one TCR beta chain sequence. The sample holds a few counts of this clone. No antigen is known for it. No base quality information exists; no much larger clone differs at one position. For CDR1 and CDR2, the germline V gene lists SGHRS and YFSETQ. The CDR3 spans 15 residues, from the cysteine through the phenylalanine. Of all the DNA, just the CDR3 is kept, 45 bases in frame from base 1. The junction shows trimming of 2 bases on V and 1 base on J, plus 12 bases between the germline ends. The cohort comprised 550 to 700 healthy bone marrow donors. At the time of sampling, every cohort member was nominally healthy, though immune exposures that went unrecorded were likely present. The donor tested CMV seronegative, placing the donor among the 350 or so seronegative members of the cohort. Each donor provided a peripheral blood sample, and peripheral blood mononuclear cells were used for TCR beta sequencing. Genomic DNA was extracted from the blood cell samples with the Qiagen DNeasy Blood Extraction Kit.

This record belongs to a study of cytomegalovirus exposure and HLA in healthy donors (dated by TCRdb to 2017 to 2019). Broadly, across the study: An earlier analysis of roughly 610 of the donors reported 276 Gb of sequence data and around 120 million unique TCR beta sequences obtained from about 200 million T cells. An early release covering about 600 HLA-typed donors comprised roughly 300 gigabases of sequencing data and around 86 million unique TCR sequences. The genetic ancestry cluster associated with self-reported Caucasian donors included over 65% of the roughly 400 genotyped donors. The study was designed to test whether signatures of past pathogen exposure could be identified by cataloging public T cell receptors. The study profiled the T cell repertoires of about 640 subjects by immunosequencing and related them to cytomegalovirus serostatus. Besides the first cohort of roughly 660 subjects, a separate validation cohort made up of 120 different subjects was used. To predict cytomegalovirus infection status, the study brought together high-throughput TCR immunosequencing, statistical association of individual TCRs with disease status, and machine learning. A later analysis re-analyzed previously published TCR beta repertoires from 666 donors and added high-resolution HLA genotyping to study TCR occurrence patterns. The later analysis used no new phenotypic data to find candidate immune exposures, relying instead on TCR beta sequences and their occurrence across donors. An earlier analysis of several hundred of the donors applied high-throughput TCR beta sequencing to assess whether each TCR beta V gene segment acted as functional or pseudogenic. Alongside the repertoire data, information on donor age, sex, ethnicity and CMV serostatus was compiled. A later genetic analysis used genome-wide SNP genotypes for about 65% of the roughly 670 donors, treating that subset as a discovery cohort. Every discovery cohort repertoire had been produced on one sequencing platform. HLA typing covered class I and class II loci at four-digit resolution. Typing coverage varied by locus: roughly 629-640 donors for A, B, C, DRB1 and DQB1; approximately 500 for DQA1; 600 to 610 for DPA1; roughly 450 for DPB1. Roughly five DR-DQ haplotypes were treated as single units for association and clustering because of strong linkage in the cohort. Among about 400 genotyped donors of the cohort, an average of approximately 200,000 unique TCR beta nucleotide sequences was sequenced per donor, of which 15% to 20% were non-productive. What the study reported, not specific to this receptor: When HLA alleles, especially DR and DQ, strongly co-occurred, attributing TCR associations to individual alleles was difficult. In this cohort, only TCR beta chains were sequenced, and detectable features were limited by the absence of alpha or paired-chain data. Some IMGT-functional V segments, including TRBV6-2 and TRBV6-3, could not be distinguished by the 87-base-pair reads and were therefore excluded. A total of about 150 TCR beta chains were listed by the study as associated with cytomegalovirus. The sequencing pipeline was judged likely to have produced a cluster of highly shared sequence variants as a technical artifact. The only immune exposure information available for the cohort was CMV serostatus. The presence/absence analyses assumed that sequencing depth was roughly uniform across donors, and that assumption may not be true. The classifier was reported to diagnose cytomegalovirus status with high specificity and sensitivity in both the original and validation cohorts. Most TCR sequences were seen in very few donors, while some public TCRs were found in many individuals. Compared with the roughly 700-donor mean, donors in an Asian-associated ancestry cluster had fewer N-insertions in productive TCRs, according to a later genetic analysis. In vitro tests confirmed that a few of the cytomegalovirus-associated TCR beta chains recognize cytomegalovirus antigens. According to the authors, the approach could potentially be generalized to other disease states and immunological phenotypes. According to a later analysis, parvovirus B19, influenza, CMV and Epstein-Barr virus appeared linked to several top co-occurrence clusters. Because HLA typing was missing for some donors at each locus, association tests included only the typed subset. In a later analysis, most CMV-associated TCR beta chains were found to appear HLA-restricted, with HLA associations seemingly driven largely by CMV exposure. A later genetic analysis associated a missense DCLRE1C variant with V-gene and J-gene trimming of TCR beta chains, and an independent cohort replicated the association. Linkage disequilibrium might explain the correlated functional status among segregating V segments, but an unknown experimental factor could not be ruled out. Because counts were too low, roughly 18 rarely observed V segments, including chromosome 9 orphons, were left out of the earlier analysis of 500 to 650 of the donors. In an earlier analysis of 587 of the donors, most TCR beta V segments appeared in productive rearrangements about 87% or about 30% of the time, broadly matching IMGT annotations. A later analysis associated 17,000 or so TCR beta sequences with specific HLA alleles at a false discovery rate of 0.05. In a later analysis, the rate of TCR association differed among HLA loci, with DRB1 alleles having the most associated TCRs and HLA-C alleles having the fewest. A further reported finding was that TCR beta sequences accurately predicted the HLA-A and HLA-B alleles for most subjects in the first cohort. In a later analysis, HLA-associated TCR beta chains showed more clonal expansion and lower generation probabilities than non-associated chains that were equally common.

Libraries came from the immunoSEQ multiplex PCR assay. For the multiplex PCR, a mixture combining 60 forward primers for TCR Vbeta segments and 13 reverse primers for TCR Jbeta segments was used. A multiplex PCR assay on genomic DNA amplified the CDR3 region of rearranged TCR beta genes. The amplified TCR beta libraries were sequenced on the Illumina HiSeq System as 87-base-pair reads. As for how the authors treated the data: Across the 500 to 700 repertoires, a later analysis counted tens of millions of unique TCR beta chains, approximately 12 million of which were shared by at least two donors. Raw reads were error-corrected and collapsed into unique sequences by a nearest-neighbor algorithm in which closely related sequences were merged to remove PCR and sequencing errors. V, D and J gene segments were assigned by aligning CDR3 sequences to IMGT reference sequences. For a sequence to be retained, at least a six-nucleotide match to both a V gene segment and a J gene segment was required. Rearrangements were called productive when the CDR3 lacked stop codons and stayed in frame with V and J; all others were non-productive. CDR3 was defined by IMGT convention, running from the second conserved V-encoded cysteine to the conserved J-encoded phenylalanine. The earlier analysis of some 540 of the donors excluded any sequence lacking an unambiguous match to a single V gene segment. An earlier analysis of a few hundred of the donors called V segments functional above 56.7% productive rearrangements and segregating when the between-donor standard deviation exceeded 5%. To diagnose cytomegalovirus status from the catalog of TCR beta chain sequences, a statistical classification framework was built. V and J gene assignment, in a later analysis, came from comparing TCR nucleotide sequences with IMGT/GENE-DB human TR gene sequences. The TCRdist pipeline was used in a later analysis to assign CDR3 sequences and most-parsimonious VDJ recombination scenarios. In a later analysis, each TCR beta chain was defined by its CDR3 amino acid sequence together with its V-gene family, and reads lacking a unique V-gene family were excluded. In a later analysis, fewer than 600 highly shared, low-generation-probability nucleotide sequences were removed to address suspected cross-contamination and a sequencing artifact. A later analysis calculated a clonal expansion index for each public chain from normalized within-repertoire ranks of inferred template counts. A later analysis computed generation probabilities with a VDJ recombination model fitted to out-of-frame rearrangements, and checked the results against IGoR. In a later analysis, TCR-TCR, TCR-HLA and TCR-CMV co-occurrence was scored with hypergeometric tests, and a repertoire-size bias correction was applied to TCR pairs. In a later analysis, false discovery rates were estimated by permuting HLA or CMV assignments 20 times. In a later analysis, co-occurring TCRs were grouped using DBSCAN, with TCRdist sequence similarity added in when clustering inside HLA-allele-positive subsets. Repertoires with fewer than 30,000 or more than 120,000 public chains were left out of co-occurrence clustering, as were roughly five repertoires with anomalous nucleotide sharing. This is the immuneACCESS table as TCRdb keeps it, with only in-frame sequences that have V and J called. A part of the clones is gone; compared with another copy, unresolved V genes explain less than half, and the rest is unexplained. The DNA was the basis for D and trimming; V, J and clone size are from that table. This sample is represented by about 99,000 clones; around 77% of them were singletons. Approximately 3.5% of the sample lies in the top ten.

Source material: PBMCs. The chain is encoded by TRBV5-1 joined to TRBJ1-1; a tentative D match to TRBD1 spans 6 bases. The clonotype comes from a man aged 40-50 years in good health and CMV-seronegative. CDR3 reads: CASSFRGRTNTEAFF. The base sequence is TGCGCCAGCAGCTTCAGGGGTAGGACGAACACTGAAGCTTTCTTT.